This T cell receptor beta chain was sequenced in a study of cytomegalovirus exposure and HLA in healthy donors. TCRdb's table, derived via immunoSEQ multiplex PCR, lists solely in-frame clones and lacks some. This table has about 250,000 clones, about 86% appearing once. Findings and limits, study-wide: The study designated roughly 160 TCR beta chains cytomegalovirus-associated.

Notes on this clone: Antigen specificity is unknown.

The sample comprised PBMCs. The receptor comes from a man younger than 30 in good health and CMV-seronegative.

The CDR3 sequence is CASSLISGLAEAEQYF. The CDR3 DNA follows: TGTGCCAGCAGCTTAATTTCGGGACTAGCGGAAGCCGAGCAGTACTTC. V is TRBV7-2 and J is TRBJ2-7; 11 bases line up with TRBD2. Germline V gene sequence: CDR1 SGHTA, CDR2 FQGNSA. The V segment lost 2 bases and the J segment 6 bases; nucleotides outside the gene matches: 9. The CDR3 is 16 residues long.